The next 24 T cell receptor beta chains were all read from a single sample in a study of blood T cells in healthy people across ages (dated by TCRdb to between 2015 and 2017). The method was 5' RACE. Sequenced using an Illumina HiSeq 2500. A second PCR of roughly 7 to 11 cycles was run with a J-beta primer mix and a sample-barcoded 5' primer. TCRdb ran its own pipeline on the public reads, namely fastp trimming at Q25 and MiXCR clone calling, and kept in-frame beta chains. CDR3 protein duplicates are merged, each entry listing the most common genes and DNA. The sample table shows about 810,000 distinct CDR3 sequences, and 35% to 40% are seen once. Around 13% of the sample belongs to the ten largest clones. Sequenced input: blood. The receptors derive from a man aged 18 to 30 in good health.

This clonotype was seen only a few times. The chain combines TRBV7-9 with TRBJ1-2; a possible D gene is TRBD1 (6 bases). The germline V and J ends were trimmed by 4 bases and 3 bases, with 18 bases remaining between them. The CDR3 length is 16 residues. Germline V gene sequence: CDR1 SEHNR, CDR2 FQNEAQ (reference sequence). This CDR3 reads CASSSNGGSSYYGYTF. CDR3 coding DNA: TGTGCCAGCAGCTCAAATGGGGGCAGCTCTTACTATGGCTACACCTTC.

This clonotype appeared a few times. The chain has TRBV12-3 or TRBV12-4 and TRBJ2-7; 9 bases fit TRBD1. J gave up 3 bases and V 5 bases, and 8 bases lay outside the gene matches. The CDR3 loop spans 15 amino acids. The DNA of the CDR3 is TGTGCCAGCAGTGGGGGACAGGGCCATATCTACGAGCAGTACTTC. Amino acids: CASSGGQGHIYEQYF.

The chain recombines TRBV12-3 or TRBV12-4 with TRBJ2-1, with a weak D call TRBD2 (6 bases). The CDR3 consists of 18 residues. V lost 5 bases to trimming and J lost 1 base, with 21 bases between them. CDR3: CASSARGTGVGSYNEQFF. As DNA, the CDR3 is TGTGCCAGCAGTGCCCGAGGGACGGGAGTAGGGTCCTACAATGAGCAGTTCTTC.

In this sample, this clonotype turned up a few times. V gene TRBV20-1 combines with J gene TRBJ2-3, with 7 bases lining up with TRBD1. Germline assignment: CDR1 DFQATT and CDR2 SNEGSKA (reference sequence). The CDR3 extends over 14 amino acids. With 3 bases clipped from V and 0 bases from J, the junction kept 3 bases outside the gene matches. The CDR3 loop reads CSASRDSSTDTQYF. CDR3 coding DNA: TGCAGTGCTAGCCGGGACAGTAGCACAGATACGCAGTATTTT.

The chain carries TRBV10-3 and TRBJ2-3; 7 nucleotides align to TRBD1. Germline V CDR1 and CDR2: ENHRY, SYGVKD. The J segment lost 2 bases and the V segment lost 5 bases, leaving 10 bases of the junction unmatched. The CDR3 is made up of 16 amino acids. DNA of the CDR3: TGTGCCATCAGTACTGGACAGGAAGAAATCACAGATACGCAGTATTTT. As protein: CAISTGQEEITDTQYF.

In its sample, this clonotype was seen a few times. This chain uses TRBV30 with TRBJ2-1; 7 bases map to TRBD2. Unmatched junction bases numbered 9, after V lost 2 bases and J lost 8 bases. This CDR3 region has 14 residues. Germline assignment: CDR1 GTSNPN and CDR2 SVGIG (reference sequence). In nucleotides, the CDR3 is TGTGCCTGGAGTCCCCTTGGACTAGACCATGAGCAGTTCTTC. Encoded protein: CAWSPLGLDHEQFF.

The rearrangement joins TRBV29-1 to TRBJ2-3, with 7 nucleotides matching TRBD2. The germline V gene has CDR1 SQVTM and CDR2 ANQGSEA. The CDR3 extends over 14 amino acids. After removal of 4 bases from V and 4 bases from J, the junction contained 8 bases not matched to a gene. As DNA, the CDR3 is TGCAGCGTTGGGGGGGGAGAGGTCCCAGATACGCAGTATTTT. This sequence encodes CSVGGGEVPDTQYF.

The chain employs TRBV15 and TRBJ1-1; D gene unclear. V lost 1 base, J lost 2 bases, and 5 bases lay in between. The CDR3 loop spans 13 amino acids. Germline lookup yields CDR1 LNHNV and CDR2 YYDKDF (reference sequence). The CDR3, as DNA: TGTGCCACCAGCAGAGCGGCAAACACTGAAGCTTTCTTT. Its translation: CATSRAANTEAFF.

Only one count was recorded for this clonotype. V is TRBV20-1 and J is TRBJ2-1; TRBD1 agrees at 9 bases. CDR1 DFQATT and CDR2 SNEGSKA come from the germline V gene (reference sequence). J was trimmed by 6 bases and V by 3 bases; bases with no gene match: 9. CDR3 length: 15 amino acids. CDR3 sequence: CSASVQGAQGNEQFF. In DNA, the CDR3 is TGCAGTGCTAGTGTACAGGGGGCGCAGGGCAATGAGCAGTTCTTC.

The V and J genes are TRBV7-2 and TRBJ2-7; D not certain. Trimming took off 0 bases at V and 7 bases at J, with 19 bases between the two ends. CDR3 size: 16 residues. CDR1 is SGHTA and CDR2 is FQGNSA in the germline V gene. CDR3 DNA sequence: TGTGCCAGCAGCTTAGCCACAGCATATATCGACAATGAGCAGTACTTC. This encodes CASSLATAYIDNEQYF.

The rearrangement joins TRBV7-7 to TRBJ2-1, with TRBD2 matching 7 bases. CDR3 length: 15 amino acids. Trimming cost V 5 bases and J 8 bases; bases outside gene matches: 12. Germline assignment: CDR1 SSHAT and CDR2 FNYEAQ (reference sequence). This chain's CDR3 is CASSPTAGDSYEQFF. Written as DNA, the CDR3 is TGTGCCAGCAGCCCAACTGCGGGGGATTCATATGAGCAGTTCTTC.

This clonotype came up a few times. The V call is TRBV5-1, the J call TRBJ2-7, with TRBD1 matching 7 bases. Unmatched junction bases numbered 12, after V lost 2 bases and J lost 4 bases. The CDR3 is 16 residues long. Germline CDR1 is SGHRS and CDR2 is YFSETQ. The CDR3 DNA is TGCGCCAGCAGCTTTGGTGTTGACAGGGCGGTATACGAGCAGTACTTC. This gives the protein CASSFGVDRAVYEQYF.

This rearrangement joins TRBV12-3 or TRBV12-4 to TRBJ2-1, with 7 bases matching TRBD2. CDR3 length: 13 residues. V dropped 10 bases and J dropped 0; count of bases not matched to a gene: 3. Written as DNA, the CDR3 is TGTGCCACCGGGGACTACTCCTACAATGAGCAGTTCTTC. The encoded protein is CATGDYSYNEQFF.

CDR3 DNA sequence: TGCGCCAGCAGCTTGGATCCGGTTGGCAGCGGGGTCTCCTACGAGCAGTACTTC. It codes for CASSLDPVGSGVSYEQYF. V gene TRBV5-1 combines with J gene TRBJ2-7, with TRBD2 matching 7 bases. Per the germline V gene, CDR1 is SGHRS and CDR2 is YFSETQ. The V gene end was trimmed by 0 bases and the J gene end by 0 bases; junction bases not matched to a gene: 12. This CDR3 comprises 18 residues.

The J gene is TRBJ1-2, the V gene TRBV6-5, with a weak D call TRBD1 (5 bases). Trimming cost V 5 bases and J 2 bases, with 15 bases left between them. This CDR3 is 15 amino acids long. CDR1 MNHEY and CDR2 SVGAGI come from the germline V gene. In DNA, the CDR3 is TGTGCCAGCAGTCAATATAGGGGTTCAAACTATGGCTACACCTTC. This translates into CASSQYRGSNYGYTF.

This clonotype was seen only a few times. This chain's CDR3 is CASSQDRAGGTEAFF. CDR3 bases: TGCGCCAGCAGCCAGGACAGGGCCGGAGGCACTGAAGCTTTCTTT. This chain links TRBV4-3 with TRBJ1-1, with 8 nucleotides matching TRBD1. Germline trimming cut 3 bases from V and 4 bases from J; bases unmatched to any gene: 7. The CDR3 contains 15 residues. CDR1 is LGHNA, CDR2 YSLEER, per germline.

This clonotype was seen more than once but under ten times. The CDR3 protein is CSATPGSTGNEQFF. In DNA form, the CDR3 reads TGCAGTGCTACCCCAGGGAGTACTGGGAATGAGCAGTTCTTC. The chain carries TRBV20-1 and TRBJ2-1; D is perhaps TRBD1 or TRBD2 (5 bases each). Germline CDR1 and CDR2: DFQATT and SNEGSKA (reference sequence). The CDR3 totals 14 residues. Trimming took 4 bases from V and 7 from J, leaving 17 bases between them.

The rearrangement joins TRBV25-1 to TRBJ2-2; D is ambiguous. The CDR3 covers 14 residues. Trimming stripped 7 bases from V and 3 bases from J, with 12 bases between. Germline V gives CDR1 MGHDK, CDR2 SYGVNS. CDR3 in DNA: TGTGCCAGCACTACCGCTCGGGACACCGGGGAGCTGTTTTTT. Its translation: CASTTARDTGELFF.

This clonotype was seen at least ten times. The chain uses TRBV2 and TRBJ1-1, with D uncertain. Per the germline V gene, CDR1 is SNHLY and CDR2 is FYNNEI. Deletions cut 3 bases from V and 1 base from J, with 6 bases between. CDR3 size: 13 residues. Here the CDR3 DNA reads TGTGCCAGCAGTGACAGGCGGAACACTGAAGCTTTCTTT. Encoded protein: CASSDRRNTEAFF. The whole variable domain, remainder taken from reference TRBV2 and TRBJ1-1, is EPEVTQTPSHQVTQMGQEVILRCVPISNHLYFYWYRQILGQKVEFLVSFYNNEISEKSEIFDDQFSVERPDGSNFTLKIRSTKLEDSAMYFCASSDRRNTEAFFGQGTRLTVV.

This clonotype was picked up a small number of times. The gene calls are TRBV2 and TRBJ2-7, with D possibly matching TRBD2 (5 bases). This CDR3 spans 13 amino acids. The V gene lost 6 bases and the J gene lost 3 bases, with 12 bases spanning the gap. The germline CDR1 and CDR2 sequences are SNHLY and FYNNEI. CDR3: CASSGVLNYEQYF. The CDR3 nucleotides are TGTGCCAGCAGCGGGGTCCTTAACTACGAGCAGTACTTC.

As concerns this clonotype: A much larger clone is a single base away; this may be a read error. The chain is built from TRBV20-1 and TRBJ2-3; 12 bases line up with TRBD2. CDR3 length: 16 residues. In germline, CDR1 is DFQATT, CDR2 SNEGSKA (reference sequence). The CDR3 sequence is CSARSSSGGATDTPYF. In nucleotides, the CDR3 is TGCAGTGCTAGATCGTCTAGCGGGGGGGCAACAGATACGCCGTATTTT.

The rearrangement links TRBV12-3 or TRBV12-4 to TRBJ1-3; no firm D call. V lost 5 bases and J 4 bases, leaving 15 bases between the germline ends. This CDR3 region has 15 residues. CDR3 protein: CASSETDLRGNTIYF. CDR3 nucleotide sequence: TGTGCCAGCAGTGAAACGGACTTGAGGGGAAACACCATATATTTT.

The J gene is TRBJ1-2, the V gene TRBV12-3 or TRBV12-4, with TRBD1 identical over 8 bases. Losses at the gene ends were 1 base for V and 4 bases for J; bases not matched to a gene: 5. This CDR3 has 15 amino acids. CDR3 bases: TGTGCCAGCAGTTTAGGTTCGGGACAGGTCTATGGCTACACCTTC. Translating it yields CASSLGSGQVYGYTF.

The chain couples TRBV5-1 to TRBJ1-1, with D unclear. CDR1 and CDR2 (germline): SGHRS, YFSETQ. The CDR3 runs 14 residues. Trimming cost V 2 bases and J 4 bases, with 12 bases left between them. The CDR3 spells CASSFGGFGTEAFF. The CDR3 DNA is TGCGCCAGCAGCTTCGGAGGGTTCGGCACTGAAGCTTTCTTT.